This is a list of T cell receptor beta chains from one sample in a study of cytomegalovirus exposure and HLA in healthy donors. The repertoire was sequenced with immunoSEQ multiplex PCR; TCRdb's copy has only in-frame clones and lacks some. Its table records about 140,000 clones. Sequencing was carried out using PBMCs. These TCRs come from a man aged 35 to 55 in good health and CMV-seronegative. CDR3s leave out the opening cysteine and the closing phenylalanine or tryptophan. The order of the fields is V gene, J gene, CDR3 length, CDR3 protein.

v_gene: TRBV6-6; j_gene: TRBJ2-2; len: 12; CDR3aa: ASSYIQNTGELF
v_gene: TRBV7-9; j_gene: TRBJ2-7; len: 14; CDR3aa: ASSPTEDIGTYEQY
v_gene: TRBV18; j_gene: TRBJ2-2; len: 13; CDR3aa: ASSPAGGRTGELF
v_gene: TRBV7-9; j_gene: TRBJ2-2; len: 12; CDR3aa: ASSYLDLTGELF
v_gene: TRBV2; j_gene: TRBJ1-2; len: 10; CDR3aa: ASSESFYGYT
v_gene: TRBV2; j_gene: TRBJ2-1; len: 13; CDR3aa: ASSDGGGGYNEQF
v_gene: TRBV15; j_gene: TRBJ2-1; len: 13; CDR3aa: ATSSPPEGVNEQF
v_gene: TRBV9; j_gene: TRBJ1-2; len: 12; CDR3aa: ASSAGTGSRGYT
v_gene: TRBV28; j_gene: TRBJ1-5; len: 12; CDR3aa: ASRGTPGNQPQH
v_gene: TRBV9; j_gene: TRBJ1-6; len: 15; CDR3aa: ASSVEALGQGYTPLH
v_gene: TRBV11-2; j_gene: TRBJ1-4; len: 13; CDR3aa: ASSVWAGGNEKLF
v_gene: TRBV6-5; j_gene: TRBJ1-3; len: 12; CDR3aa: ASTRQGSGNTIY
v_gene: TRBV4-1; j_gene: TRBJ1-1; len: 12; CDR3aa: ASSQGTSRSEAF
v_gene: TRBV2; j_gene: TRBJ2-3; len: 10; CDR3aa: ASSVLSDTQY
v_gene: TRBV7-8; j_gene: TRBJ1-1; len: 14; CDR3aa: ASSLAPGPMNTEAF
v_gene: TRBV9; j_gene: TRBJ2-6; len: 17; CDR3aa: ASSVQGAPLSSGANVLT
v_gene: TRBV2; j_gene: TRBJ2-2; len: 13; CDR3aa: ASKLAGARAGELF
v_gene: TRBV7-2; j_gene: TRBJ1-4; len: 13; CDR3aa: ASSLRDIGIEKLF
v_gene: TRBV19; j_gene: TRBJ2-2; len: 13; CDR3aa: ASSETGWVTGELF
v_gene: TRBV14; j_gene: TRBJ1-6; len: 13; CDR3aa: ASSQVQGLGSPLH
v_gene: TRBV5-1; j_gene: TRBJ1-4; len: 12; CDR3aa: ASSFTGGDEKLF
v_gene: TRBV12-5; j_gene: TRBJ1-1; len: 16; CDR3aa: ASGLSTGTGGLGTEAF
v_gene: TRBV11-2; j_gene: TRBJ1-3; len: 13; CDR3aa: ASSLVRSSGNTIY
v_gene: TRBV5-4; j_gene: TRBJ1-1; len: 10; CDR3aa: ASSLPGTEAF
v_gene: TRBV11-2; j_gene: TRBJ2-7; len: 11; CDR3aa: ASSNDRVHEQY
v_gene: TRBV19; j_gene: TRBJ1-6; len: 15; CDR3aa: ASSTSALIGGNSPLH
v_gene: TRBV19; j_gene: TRBJ1-1; len: 12; CDR3aa: ASSIGTPGAEAF
v_gene: TRBV29-1; j_gene: TRBJ1-1; len: 11; CDR3aa: SALPPENTEAF
v_gene: TRBV19; j_gene: TRBJ1-6; len: 15; CDR3aa: ASSIDGGGSYNSPLH
v_gene: TRBV2; j_gene: TRBJ2-1; len: 12; CDR3aa: ASRGLRGYNEQF
v_gene: TRBV14; j_gene: TRBJ2-1; len: 14; CDR3aa: ASSQATSGGAIEQF
v_gene: TRBV6-1; j_gene: TRBJ1-5; len: 13; CDR3aa: ASSEQGAGNQPQH
v_gene: TRBV5-1; j_gene: TRBJ1-2; len: 10; CDR3aa: ANPQENYGYT